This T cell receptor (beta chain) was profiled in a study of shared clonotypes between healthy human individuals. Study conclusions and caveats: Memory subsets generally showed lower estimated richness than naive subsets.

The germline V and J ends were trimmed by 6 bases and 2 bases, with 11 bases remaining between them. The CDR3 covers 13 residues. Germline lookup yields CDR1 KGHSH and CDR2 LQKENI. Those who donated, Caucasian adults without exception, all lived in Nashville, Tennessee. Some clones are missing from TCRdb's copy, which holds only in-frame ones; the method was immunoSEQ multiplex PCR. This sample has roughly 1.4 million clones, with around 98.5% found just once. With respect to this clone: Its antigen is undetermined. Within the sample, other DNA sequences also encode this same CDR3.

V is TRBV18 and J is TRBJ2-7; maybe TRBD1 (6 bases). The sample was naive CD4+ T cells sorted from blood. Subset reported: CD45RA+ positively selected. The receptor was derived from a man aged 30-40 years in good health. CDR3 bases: TGTGCCAGCTCCCCCGGACAGACCTACGAGCAGTACTTC. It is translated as CASSPGQTYEQYF. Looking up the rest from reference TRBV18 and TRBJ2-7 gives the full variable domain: NAGVMQNPRHLVRRRGQEARLRCSPMKGHSHVYWYRQLPEEGLKFMVYLQKENIIDESGMPKERFSAEFPKEGPSILRIQQVVRGDSAAYFCASSPGQTYEQYFGPGTRLTVT.